This TCR beta chain was recovered during a study of cytomegalovirus exposure and HLA in healthy donors (dated by TCRdb to 2017 to 2019). At the level of the whole study: According to an earlier analysis of 587 of the donors, roughly 180 million T cells yielded 90 million to 140 million unique TCR beta sequences and about 300 Gb of sequence data. Approximately 310 gigabases of sequencing data and 70 million to 85 million unique TCR sequences were included in an early release covering roughly 700 HLA-typed donors. The genetic ancestry cluster associated with self-reported Caucasian donors included around four fifths of the 350 to 500 genotyped donors. The study was designed to test whether signatures of past pathogen exposure could be identified by cataloging public T cell receptors. Using immunosequencing, the study profiled T cell repertoires from 666 subjects and related those repertoires to cytomegalovirus serostatus. Besides the first cohort of approximately 710 subjects, a separate validation cohort made up of 120 different subjects was used. To predict cytomegalovirus infection status, the study brought together high-throughput TCR immunosequencing, statistical association of individual TCRs with disease status, and machine learning. A later analysis re-examined previously published TCR beta repertoires from more than 650 donors and added high-resolution HLA genotyping to investigate patterns of TCR occurrence. In the later analysis, no new phenotypic data were used to find candidate immune exposures; instead, reliance was placed on TCR beta sequences and their occurrence across donors. To decide whether each TCR beta V gene segment behaved as functional or pseudogenic, an earlier analysis of some 600 of the donors relied on high-throughput TCR beta sequencing. Donor age, sex, ethnicity and CMV serostatus were collected together with the repertoire data. Genome-wide SNP genotypes for about 65% of the roughly 700 donors were used in a later genetic analysis, which treated that subset as a discovery cohort. Every repertoire in the discovery cohort had been generated on one and the same sequencing platform. Both class I and class II loci were covered by HLA typing, at four-digit resolution. The number of donors typed differed by locus, with about 629-630 for A, B, C, DRB1 and DQB1, roughly 520 for DQA1, 600 to 610 for DPA1, and 400 to 490 for DPB1. Four or five DR-DQ haplotypes were handled as single units for association and clustering because linkage in the cohort was strong. Among about 410 genotyped donors of the cohort, an average of about 220,000 unique TCR beta nucleotide sequences was sequenced per donor, of which approximately 19% were non-productive. Broader findings and caveats from the paper: A further reported finding was that TCR beta sequences accurately predicted the HLA-A and HLA-B alleles for most subjects in the first cohort. When HLA alleles, especially DR and DQ, strongly co-occurred, TCR associations were difficult to assign to individual alleles. In a later analysis, most CMV-associated TCR beta chains were found to appear HLA-restricted, with HLA associations seemingly driven largely by CMV exposure. A later genetic analysis reported fewer N-insertions in productive TCRs among donors in an Asian-associated ancestry cluster than the roughly 690-donor mean. Roughly uniform sequencing depth across donors was assumed in presence/absence analyses, although this assumption may not hold. Because HLA typing was missing for some donors at each locus, association tests included only the typed subset. At a false discovery rate of 0.05, a later analysis linked 16,951 TCR beta sequences to specific HLA alleles. While some public TCRs were present in many individuals, most TCR sequences turned up only very rarely across donors. A later analysis found that HLA-associated TCR beta chains were more clonally expanded and had lower generation probabilities than equally common non-associated chains. A total of fewer than 200 TCR beta chains were listed by the study as associated with cytomegalovirus. The earlier analysis of approximately 540 of the donors excluded seventeen rarely observed V segments, including chromosome 9 orphons, because counts were too low. Only TCR beta chains were sequenced in this cohort, and the absence of alpha or paired-chain data limited detectable features. Some IMGT-functional V segments, including TRBV6-2 and TRBV6-3, could not be told apart with the 87-base-pair reads, so those segments were excluded. Correlated functional status among segregating V segments might reflect linkage disequilibrium, but an unknown experimental factor could not be ruled out. According to a later analysis, TCR association rates differed among HLA loci, with DRB1 alleles showing the most associated TCRs and HLA-C alleles showing the fewest. In vitro tests confirmed that a few of the cytomegalovirus-associated TCR beta chains recognize cytomegalovirus antigens. Cytomegalovirus status was reported to be diagnosed by the classifier with high specificity and sensitivity in both the original and validation cohorts. It was suggested by the authors that the approach could potentially be generalized to other disease states and immunological phenotypes. V-gene and J-gene trimming of TCR beta chains was associated with a missense DCLRE1C variant in a later genetic analysis, and the association was replicated in an independent cohort. Broadly in line with IMGT annotations, most TCR beta V segments showed up in productive rearrangements about 90% or about 30% of the time in an earlier analysis of several hundred of the donors. A group of highly shared sequence variants was considered likely to be a technical artifact of the sequencing pipeline. CMV serostatus was the only immune exposure information available for the cohort. According to a later analysis, parvovirus B19, influenza, CMV and Epstein-Barr virus appeared linked to several top co-occurrence clusters.

The cohort was made up of roughly 670 healthy bone marrow donors. All cohort members were sampled while nominally healthy, although unrecorded immune exposures were likely present. The donor tested CMV seronegative, placing the donor among the 300 to 400 seronegative members of the cohort. Every donor gave a peripheral blood sample, and the peripheral blood mononuclear cells from that sample were used for TCR beta sequencing. Genomic DNA extraction from the blood cell samples was performed with the Qiagen DNeasy Blood Extraction Kit. The library was made by the immunoSEQ multiplex PCR assay. The multiplex PCR relied on a mix of 60 forward primers for TCR Vbeta segments and 13 reverse primers for TCR Jbeta segments. The CDR3 region of rearranged TCR beta genes was amplified from genomic DNA by a multiplex PCR assay. The Illumina HiSeq System was used to sequence the amplified TCR beta libraries as 87-base-pair reads. The source study handled its data this way. A later analysis tallied tens of millions of unique TCR beta chains across the 700 or so repertoires, and approximately 12 million of those chains were shared by two or more donors. Raw reads were error-corrected and collapsed into unique sequences with a nearest-neighbor algorithm that merged closely related sequences to remove PCR and sequencing errors. To assign V, D and J gene segments, CDR3 sequences were aligned to IMGT reference sequences. For a sequence to be retained, a match of at least six nucleotides to both a V gene segment and a J gene segment was required. Rearrangements were classified as productive when the CDR3 lacked stop codons and remained in frame with V and J, and all other rearrangements were classified as non-productive. Following IMGT convention, CDR3 was defined as the stretch from the second conserved V-encoded cysteine to the conserved J-encoded phenylalanine. Sequences without an unambiguous match to a single V gene segment were excluded from the earlier analysis of several hundred of the donors. In an earlier analysis of several hundred of the donors, V segments were called functional above 56.7% productive rearrangements and were called segregating when the between-donor standard deviation exceeded 5%. A statistical classification framework was built to diagnose cytomegalovirus status from the catalog of TCR beta chain sequences. In a later analysis, TCR nucleotide sequences were compared against IMGT/GENE-DB human TR gene sequences so that V and J genes could be assigned. In a later analysis, CDR3 sequences and most-parsimonious VDJ recombination scenarios were assigned using the TCRdist pipeline. A later analysis defined each TCR beta chain by its CDR3 amino acid sequence plus V-gene family, and excluded reads lacking a unique V-gene family. A later analysis removed 500 to 600 highly shared, low-generation-probability nucleotide sequences to deal with suspected cross-contamination and a sequencing artifact. In a later analysis, a clonal expansion index for each public chain was calculated from normalized within-repertoire ranks of inferred template counts. A later analysis computed generation probabilities with a VDJ recombination model fitted to out-of-frame rearrangements, and checked the results against IGoR. In a later analysis, hypergeometric tests were used to score TCR-TCR, TCR-HLA and TCR-CMV co-occurrence, with a repertoire-size bias correction applied to TCR pairs. To estimate false discovery rates, a later analysis permuted the HLA or CMV assignments 20 times. In a later analysis, co-occurring TCRs were grouped with DBSCAN, and TCRdist sequence similarity was added when clustering was performed within HLA-allele-positive subsets. Repertoires with fewer than 30,000 or more than 120,000 public chains were left out of co-occurrence clustering, as were four to six repertoires with anomalous nucleotide sharing. The immuneACCESS repertoire file appears here via TCRdb, limited to in-frame rearrangements. These files lack a portion of the clones; in checked studies, under half of the deficit traces to unresolved V genes, and the cause of the others is not known. V and J calls and clone size are those listed in that table; D and trimming were worked out from the DNA. The sample yields some 41,000 clones; 68% were counted once. Roughly 3.9% of the sample is in the top ten clones.

From the cysteine through the phenylalanine, the CDR3 covers 13 amino acids. Only the CDR3 region is kept as DNA, spanning 39 bases read in frame from base 1. Sequences ENHRY (CDR1) and SYGVKD (CDR2) are obtained from the germline V gene. V drops 7 bases and J drops 2 bases, leaving 11 bases in between. This clone has more than one count but fewer than ten. Its antigen is still unknown. Per-base qualities were not stored, and no clone one base away is much larger. Recombination joined TRBV10-3 with TRBJ1-1, and perhaps TRBD1 as D gene, on 6 matching bases. The origin of this receptor is a man aged 40-50 years in good health and CMV-seronegative. The source material was PBMCs. The CDR3 region has the sequence CAITTGVNTEAFF. Read as DNA, the sequence is TGTGCCATCACGACAGGCGTTAACACTGAAGCTTTCTTT.